Below, 10 T cell receptor beta chains from the same sample are listed, as sequenced in a study of cytomegalovirus exposure and HLA in healthy donors. In the PCR, 60 Vbeta and 13 Jbeta primers were used. The assay was immunoSEQ multiplex PCR, and TCRdb's table has in-frame clones only and misses some. Among about 140,000 clones listed, around 81% were seen once. What was sequenced was PBMCs. All receptors come from a male donor in good health and CMV-seronegative.

V gene TRBV7-2 combines with J gene TRBJ2-1; D unresolved. The CDR3 length is 14 residues. CDR1 is SGHTA, CDR2 FQGNSA, per germline. V lost 1 base to trimming and J lost 9 bases, with 13 bases between them. This CDR3 is CASSLGVSRGEQFF. The DNA for the CDR3 is TGTGCCAGCAGCTTAGGCGTATCCCGAGGTGAGCAGTTCTTC.

The CDR3 spells CASSQDRGSPLHF. The CDR3 DNA reads as TGCGCCAGCAGCCAGGACAGGGGATCACCCCTCCACTTT. The V call is TRBV4-3, the J call TRBJ1-6; 9 nucleotides agree with TRBD1. CDR1 and CDR2 from the germline V gene are LGHNA and YSLEER. V shed 3 bases and J 10 bases; nucleotides not matched to a gene: 1. The CDR3 is 13 amino acids.

This clone was counted a single time. V gene TRBV29-1 combines with J gene TRBJ2-1; 9 bases are a match to TRBD2. The ends lost 2 bases at V and 8 bases at J; junction bases unmatched: 13. Germline CDR1 reads SQVTM; CDR2 reads ANQGSEA. This CDR3 is 16 amino acids long. The CDR3 spells CSVERFSGSRLYEQFF. DNA of the CDR3: TGCAGCGTTGAACGGTTTAGCGGGAGCAGGTTATATGAGCAGTTCTTC.

The J gene is TRBJ2-6, the V gene TRBV12-5; TRBD1 agrees at 9 bases. This CDR3 comprises 19 residues. Trimming at V came to 3 bases and at J to 4 bases, leaving 13 bases not matched to a gene. Germline lookup yields CDR1 LGHNT and CDR2 FRNRAP. CDR3 sequence reads: CASGFTVVGTGSGANVLTF. CDR3 in DNA: TGTGCTAGTGGTTTTACCGTAGTCGGGACAGGGTCCGGGGCCAACGTCCTGACTTTC.

V is TRBV5-4 and J is TRBJ2-7; TRBD2 aligns across 8 bases. This CDR3 region has 13 residues. Unmatched junction bases numbered 10, after V lost 6 bases and J lost 8 bases. Per the germline V gene, CDR1 is SGHNT and CDR2 is YYREEE (reference sequence). CDR3 DNA: TGTGCCAGCACCGGGGGGGGAGTGTTCCAGCAGTACTTC. Translated: CASTGGGVFQQYF.

This chain uses TRBV18 with TRBJ1-1; 7 nucleotides line up with TRBD1. The CDR3 extends over 15 amino acids. Germline values: CDR1 KGHSH, CDR2 LQKENI. V lost 8 bases and J lost 5; bases outside the gene matches: 14. The chain's CDR3 is CASGGRNRGSTEAFF. CDR3 nucleotide sequence: TGTGCCAGCGGAGGTAGGAACAGGGGTAGTACTGAAGCTTTCTTT.

The V gene is TRBV11-3, the J gene TRBJ2-7; 9 nucleotides align to TRBD1. V was pared by 5 bases and J by 6 bases, with 8 bases of the junction left unmatched. CDR3 length: 14 residues. Germline-derived CDR1 and CDR2 are SGHNT and YENEEA. CDR3 sequence: CASSRGTGTTEQYF. CDR3 DNA sequence: TGTGCCAGCAGCCGGGGGACAGGGACTACCGAGCAGTACTTC.

This chain joins TRBV27 and TRBJ2-2; the D is unclear. CDR3 length: 14 residues. Deletions cut 3 bases from V and 5 bases from J, with 10 bases between. Germline V gene data show CDR1 as MNHEY and CDR2 as SMNVEV (reference sequence). CDR3 nucleotides: TGTGCCAGCAGTTTCGGAGCATCAACCGGGGAGCTGTTTTTT. Its protein product is CASSFGASTGELFF.

The chain couples TRBV29-1 to TRBJ1-2, with a tentative D call TRBD1 (6 bases). The germline V and J ends were trimmed by 0 bases and 7 bases, with 9 bases remaining between them. In germline, CDR1 is SQVTM, CDR2 ANQGSEA. The CDR3 runs to 12 residues. CDR3 sequence (DNA): TGCAGCGTTGAAGAGGGGGCTAGTGGCTACACCTTC. Protein: CSVEEGASGYTF.

The count of this clone is one. V usage is TRBV5-1 and J usage is TRBJ2-3, with a tentative D call TRBD2 (6 bases). Germline lookup yields CDR1 SGHRS and CDR2 YFSETQ. This CDR3 region has 16 residues. V dropped 5 bases and J dropped 1 base, with 17 bases sitting between them. The CDR3 DNA sequence: TGCGCCAGCAGTGTGGCCCTAGGAGGGGGCACAGATACGCAGTATTTT. This encodes CASSVALGGGTDTQYF.